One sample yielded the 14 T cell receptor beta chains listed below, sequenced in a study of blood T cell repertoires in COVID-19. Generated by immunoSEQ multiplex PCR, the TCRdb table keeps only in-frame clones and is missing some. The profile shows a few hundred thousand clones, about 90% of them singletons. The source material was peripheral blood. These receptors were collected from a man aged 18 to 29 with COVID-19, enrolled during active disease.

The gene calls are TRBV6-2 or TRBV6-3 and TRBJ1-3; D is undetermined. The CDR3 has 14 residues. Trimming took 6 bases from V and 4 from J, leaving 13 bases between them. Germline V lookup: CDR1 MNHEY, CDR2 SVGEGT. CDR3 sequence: CASSPAGSGNTIYF. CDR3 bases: TGTGCCAGCAGCCCCGCGGGGTCGGGAAACACCATATATTTT.

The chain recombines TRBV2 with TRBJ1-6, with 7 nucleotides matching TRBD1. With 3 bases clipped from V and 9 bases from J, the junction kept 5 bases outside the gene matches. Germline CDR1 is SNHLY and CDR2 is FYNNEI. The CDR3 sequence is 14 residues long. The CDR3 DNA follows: TGTGCCAGCAGTGATTCCTGGGACAGTTCACCCCTCCACTTT. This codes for CASSDSWDSSPLHF.

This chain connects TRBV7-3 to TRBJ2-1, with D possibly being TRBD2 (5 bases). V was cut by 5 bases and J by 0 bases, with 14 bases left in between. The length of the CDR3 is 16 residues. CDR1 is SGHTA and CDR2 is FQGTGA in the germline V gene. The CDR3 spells CASSPTLSGSYNEQFF. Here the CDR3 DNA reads TGTGCCAGCAGCCCTACCCTCAGCGGCTCCTACAATGAGCAGTTCTTC.

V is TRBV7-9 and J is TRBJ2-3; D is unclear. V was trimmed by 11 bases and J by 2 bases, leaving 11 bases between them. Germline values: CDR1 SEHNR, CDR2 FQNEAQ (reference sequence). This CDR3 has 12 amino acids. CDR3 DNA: TGTGCCCATATGAGGTCCACAGATACGCAGTATTTT. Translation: CAHMRSTDTQYF.

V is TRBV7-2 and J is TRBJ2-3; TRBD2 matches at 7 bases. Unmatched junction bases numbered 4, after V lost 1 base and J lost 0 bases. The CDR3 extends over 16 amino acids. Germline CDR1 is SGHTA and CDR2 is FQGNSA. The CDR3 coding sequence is TGTGCCAGCAGCTTAGTACTAGCGCTTAGCACAGATACGCAGTATTTT. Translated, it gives CASSLVLALSTDTQYF.

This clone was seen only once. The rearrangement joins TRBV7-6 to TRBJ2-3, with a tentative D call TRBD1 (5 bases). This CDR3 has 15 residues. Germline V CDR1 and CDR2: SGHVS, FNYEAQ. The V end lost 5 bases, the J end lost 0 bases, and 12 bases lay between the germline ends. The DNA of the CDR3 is TGTGCCAGCAGCCAGTTCCGACAGAGCACAGATACGCAGTATTTT. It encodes CASSQFRQSTDTQYF.

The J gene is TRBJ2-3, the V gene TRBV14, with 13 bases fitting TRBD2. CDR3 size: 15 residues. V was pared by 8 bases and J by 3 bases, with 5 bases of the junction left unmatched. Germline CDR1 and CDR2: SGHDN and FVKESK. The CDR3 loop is CASGGLAGSTDTQYF. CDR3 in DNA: TGTGCCAGCGGGGGACTAGCGGGAAGTACAGATACGCAGTATTTT. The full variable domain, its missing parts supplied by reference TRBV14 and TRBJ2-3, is EAGVTQFPSHSVIEKGQTVTLRCDPISGHDNLYWYRRVMGKEIKFLLHFVKESKQDESGMPNNRFLAERTGGTYSTLKVQPAELEDSGVYFCASGGLAGSTDTQYFGPGTRLTVL.

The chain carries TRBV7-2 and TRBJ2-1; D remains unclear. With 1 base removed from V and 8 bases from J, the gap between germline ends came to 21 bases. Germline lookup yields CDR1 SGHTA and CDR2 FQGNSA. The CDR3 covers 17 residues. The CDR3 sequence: CASSLVPLLSFKDEQFF. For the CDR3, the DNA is TGTGCCAGCAGCTTAGTTCCCCTACTCTCCTTTAAAGATGAGCAGTTCTTC.

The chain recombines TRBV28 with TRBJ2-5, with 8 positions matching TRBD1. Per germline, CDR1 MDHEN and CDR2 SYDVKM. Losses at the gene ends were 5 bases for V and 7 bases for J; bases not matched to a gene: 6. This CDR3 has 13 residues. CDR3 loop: CASSLTGAGTQYF. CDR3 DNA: TGTGCCAGCAGTCTGACAGGGGCGGGGACCCAGTACTTC.

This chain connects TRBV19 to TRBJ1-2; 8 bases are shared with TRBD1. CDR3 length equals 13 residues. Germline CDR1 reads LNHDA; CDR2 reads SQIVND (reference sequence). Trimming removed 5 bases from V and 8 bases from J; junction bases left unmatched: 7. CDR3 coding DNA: TGTGCCAGTAGTGCCCGGACAGGGAACGGCTACACCTTC. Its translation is CASSARTGNGYTF. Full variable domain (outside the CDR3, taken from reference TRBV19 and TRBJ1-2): DGGITQSPKYLFRKEGQNVTLSCEQNLNHDAMYWYRQDPGQGLRLIYYSQIVNDFQKGDIAEGYSVSREKKESFPLTVTSAQKNPTAFYLCASSARTGNGYTFGSGTRLTVV.

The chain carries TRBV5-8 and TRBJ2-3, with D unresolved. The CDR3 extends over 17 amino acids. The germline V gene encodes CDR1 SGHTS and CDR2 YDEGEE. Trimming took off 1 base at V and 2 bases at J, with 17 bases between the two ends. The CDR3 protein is CASSLNLVRDTTDTQYF. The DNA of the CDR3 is TGTGCCAGCAGCTTGAATCTGGTCCGCGACACCACAGATACGCAGTATTTT.

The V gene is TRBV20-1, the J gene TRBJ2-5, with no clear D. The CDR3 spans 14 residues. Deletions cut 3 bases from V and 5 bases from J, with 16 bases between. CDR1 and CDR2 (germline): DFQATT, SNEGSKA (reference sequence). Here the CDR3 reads CSASLSSGVETQYF. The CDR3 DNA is TGCAGTGCTAGTTTAAGCTCAGGTGTGGAGACCCAGTACTTC.

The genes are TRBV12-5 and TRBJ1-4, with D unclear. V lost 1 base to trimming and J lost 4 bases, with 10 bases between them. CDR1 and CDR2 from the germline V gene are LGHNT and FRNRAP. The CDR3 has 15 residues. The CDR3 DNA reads TGTGCTAGTGGTTTGGAGGCAGGCTTTAATGAAAAACTGTTTTTT. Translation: CASGLEAGFNEKLFF.

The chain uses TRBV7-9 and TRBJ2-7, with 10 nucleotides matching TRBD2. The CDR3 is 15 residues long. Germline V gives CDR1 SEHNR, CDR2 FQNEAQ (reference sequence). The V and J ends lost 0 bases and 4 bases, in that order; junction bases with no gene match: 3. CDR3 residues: CASSLASGRGYEQYF. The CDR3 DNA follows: TGTGCCAGCAGCTTAGCCAGCGGGAGGGGTTACGAGCAGTACTTC.